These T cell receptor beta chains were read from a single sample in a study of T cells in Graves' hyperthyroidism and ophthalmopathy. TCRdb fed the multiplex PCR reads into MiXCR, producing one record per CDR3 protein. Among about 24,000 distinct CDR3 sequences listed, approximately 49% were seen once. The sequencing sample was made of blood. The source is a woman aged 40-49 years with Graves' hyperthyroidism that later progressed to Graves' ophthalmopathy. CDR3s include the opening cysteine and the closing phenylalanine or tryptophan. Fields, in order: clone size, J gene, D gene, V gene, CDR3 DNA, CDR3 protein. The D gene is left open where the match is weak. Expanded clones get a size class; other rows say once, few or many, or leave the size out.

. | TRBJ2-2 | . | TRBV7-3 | TGTGCCAGCAGCCGCGATTTCGGGGTCACCGGGGAGCTGTTTTTT | CASSRDFGVTGELFF
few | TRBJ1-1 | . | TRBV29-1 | TGCAGCGTTAATAAGGGTATCGGCACTGAAGCTTTCTTT | CSVNKGIGTEAFF
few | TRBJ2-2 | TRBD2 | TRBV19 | TGTGCCACGGGGGGGGGTCTGTGGGAGCTGTTTTTT | CATGGGLWELFF
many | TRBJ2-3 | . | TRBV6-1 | TGTGCCAGCAGATTAGGGCTAGCCGGCCGCATAGATACGCAGTATTTT | CASRLGLAGRIDTQYF
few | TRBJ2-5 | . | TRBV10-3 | TGTGCCTCCGCCGGAGGGAGTCAAGAGACCCAGTACTTC | CASAGGSQETQYF
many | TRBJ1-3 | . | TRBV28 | TGTGCCAGCAGTCCCCAGACCCCTGGAAACACCATATATTTT | CASSPQTPGNTIYF
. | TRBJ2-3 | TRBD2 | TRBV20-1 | TGCAGTGCTAGAGATCCCTGGACTAGCGGGAACGTCGGCACAGATACACAGTATTTT | CSARDPWTSGNVGTDTQYF
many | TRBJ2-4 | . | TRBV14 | TGTGCCAGCAGCCAAGGCAGCCTAGCCAAAAACATTCAGTACTTC | CASSQGSLAKNIQYF
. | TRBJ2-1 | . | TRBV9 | TGTGCCAGCAGCTTGAGTCCGAGGAATGAGCAGTTCTTC | CASSLSPRNEQFF
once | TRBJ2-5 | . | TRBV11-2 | TGTGCCAGCAGCCAAGGGCAGGCCCAGTACTTC | CASSQGQAQYF
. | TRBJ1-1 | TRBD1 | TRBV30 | TGTGCCTGGAGTGGGGGGACAGGGCCCTGGAACACTGAAGCTTTCTTT | CAWSGGTGPWNTEAFF
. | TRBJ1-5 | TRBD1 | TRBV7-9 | TGTGCCAGCAGCCCACAGGGGGTTGAGCAGCCCCAGCATTTT | CASSPQGVEQPQHF
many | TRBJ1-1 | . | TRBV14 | TGTGCCAGCTTAAGTGGCACTGAAGCTTTCTTT | CASLSGTEAFF
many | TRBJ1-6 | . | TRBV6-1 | TGTGCCAGCAGTAACCGAGGGGCGGGGAGTTCACCCCTCCACTTT | CASSNRGAGSSPLHF
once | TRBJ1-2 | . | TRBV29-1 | TGCAGCGGGATGACAGCGTATGGCTACACCTTC | CSGMTAYGYTF
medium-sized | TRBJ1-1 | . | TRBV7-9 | TGTGCCAGCAGCACCGGACGGAGCCTCCTTATGAACACTGAAGCTTTCTTT | CASSTGRSLLMNTEAFF
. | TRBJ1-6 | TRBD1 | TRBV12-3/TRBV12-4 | TGTGCCAGCAGTCCGGGACAGGGGAATTCACCCCTCCACTTT | CASSPGQGNSPLHF
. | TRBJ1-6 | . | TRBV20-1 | TGCAGTGCTAGAGATCATAGTAAGGGAGTCTTTAAATCACCCCTCCACTTT | CSARDHSKGVFKSPLHF
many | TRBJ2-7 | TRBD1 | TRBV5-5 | TGTGCCAGCAGCAGGGGACAGATCCTCTCCTACGAGCAGTACTTC | CASSRGQILSYEQYF
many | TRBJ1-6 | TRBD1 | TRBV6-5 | TGTGCCAGCAGTAAGACAGGGGCGGTATCGAATTCACCCCTCCACTTT | CASSKTGAVSNSPLHF
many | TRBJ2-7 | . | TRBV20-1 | TGCAGTGCGAGTACAGGGTCATCGGTCTACGGGCAGTACTTC | CSASTGSSVYGQYF
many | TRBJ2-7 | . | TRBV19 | TGTGCCCTCGGGGGGGGGACAGGGACCTCCTACGAGCAGTACTTC | CALGGGTGTSYEQYF
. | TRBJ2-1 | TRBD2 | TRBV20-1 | TGCAGTGCTAGCGGGAGGGCCGGGAATGAGCAGTTCTTC | CSASGRAGNEQFF
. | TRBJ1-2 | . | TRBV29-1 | TGCAGCGCCGTACGGGGGCATGGCTACACCTTC | CSAVRGHGYTF
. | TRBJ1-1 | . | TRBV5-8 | TGTGCCAGCAGCTGGGTGGGGAGGACGGACACGGAAGCTCTCTTT | CASSWVGRTDTEALF
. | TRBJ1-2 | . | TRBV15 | TGTGCCACCAGCAGAGGCGGGGGGTATGGCTACACCTTC | CATSRGGGYGYTF
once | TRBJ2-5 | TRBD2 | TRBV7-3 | TGTGCCAGCAGCTTCGGGACTAGCCCTGCGACCCAGTACTTC | CASSFGTSPATQYF
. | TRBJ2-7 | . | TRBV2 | TGTGCCACCAGAGCCACTTCAGGGAGAAACGAGCAGTACTTC | CATRATSGRNEQYF
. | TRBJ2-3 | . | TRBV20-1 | TGCAGTGCTAGAATTAATGGGGCGGGAGATACGCAGTATTTT | CSARINGAGDTQYF
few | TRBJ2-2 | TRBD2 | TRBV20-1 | TGCAGTGCTAGGACTAGCGGTAACACCGGGGAGCTGTTTTTT | CSARTSGNTGELFF
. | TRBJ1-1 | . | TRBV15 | TGTGCCACCAGCAGAGTGTTGAAAAAGGGAGAGAACACTGAAGCTTTCTTT | CATSRVLKKGENTEAFF
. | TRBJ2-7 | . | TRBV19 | TGTGCCAGTCGCGAGGGTCTGGGGGGAACCTACGAGCAGTACTTC | CASREGLGGTYEQYF
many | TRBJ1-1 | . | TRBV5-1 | TGCGCCAGCAGCTTAACACAGGGATTCGGGACTGAAGCTTTCTTT | CASSLTQGFGTEAFF
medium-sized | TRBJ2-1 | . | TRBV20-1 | TGCAGTGCTAGACGGGAGAATGAGCAGTTCTTC | CSARRENEQFF
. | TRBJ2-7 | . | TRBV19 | TGTGCCAGTAGTATCCGGGCAGGGATGGGGTCCTACGAGCAGTACTTC | CASSIRAGMGSYEQYF
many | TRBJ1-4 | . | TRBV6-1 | TGTGCCAGCAGTGAGCGGACACATACAACTAATGAAAAACTGTTTTTT | CASSERTHTTNEKLFF
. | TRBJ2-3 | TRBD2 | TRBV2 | TGTGCCAGCAGGGGACTAGCGAGCACAGATACGCAGTATTTT | CASRGLASTDTQYF
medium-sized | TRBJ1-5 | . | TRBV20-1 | TGCAGTGCCCCTGGCAGGGCTGAGGCTCAGCCCCAGCATTTT | CSAPGRAEAQPQHF
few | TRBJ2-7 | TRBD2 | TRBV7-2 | TGTGCCAGCAGCTTAGTTGGGACTAACGAGCAGTACTTC | CASSLVGTNEQYF
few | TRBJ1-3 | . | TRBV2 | TGTGCTACCCAACGGCAGCGCGGATATGGAAACACCATATATTTT | CATQRQRGYGNTIYF
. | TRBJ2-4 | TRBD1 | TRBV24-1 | TGTGCCACCAGTCCGACAGGGTTGGACAAAAACATTCAGTACTTC | CATSPTGLDKNIQYF
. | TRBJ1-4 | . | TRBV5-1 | TGCGCCAGCAGCTTGGGAGGTAATGAAAAACTGTTTTTT | CASSLGGNEKLFF
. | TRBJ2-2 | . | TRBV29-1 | TGCAGCGTAAGAGACGGGGTTAACACCGGGGAGCTGGTTTTT | CSVRDGVNTGELVF
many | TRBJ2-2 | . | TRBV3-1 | TGTGCCAGCAGCCAACGACACACCGGGGAGCTGTTTTTT | CASSQRHTGELFF
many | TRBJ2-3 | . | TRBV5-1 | TGCGCCAGCAGCCGTCCCGGGTTGGGTGCAGATACGCAGTATTTT | CASSRPGLGADTQYF
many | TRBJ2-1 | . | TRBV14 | TGTGCCAGCAGCCAAGACCTGCACCGGCGGGGCAATGAGCAGTTCTTC | CASSQDLHRRGNEQFF
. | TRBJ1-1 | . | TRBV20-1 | TGCAGTGCTAGACCACCCGGGGCCAGGGACACTGAAGCTTTCTTT | CSARPPGARDTEAFF
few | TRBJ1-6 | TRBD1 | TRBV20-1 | TGCAGTGCTAGAGACCAGACAGGGATAGATTCACCCCTCCACTTT | CSARDQTGIDSPLHF
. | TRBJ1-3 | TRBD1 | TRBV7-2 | TGTGCCTGCAGCGGGGACAGTCGCTCTGGAAACACCATATATTTT | CACSGDSRSGNTIYF
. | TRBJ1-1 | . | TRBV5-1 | TGCGCCAGCAGCTTGGGAAAAGGACGGGCCACTGAAGCTTTCTTT | CASSLGKGRATEAFF
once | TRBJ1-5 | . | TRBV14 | TGTGCCAGCAGCCCGAGGAGGGACTACGAGCAGCCCCAGCATTTT | CASSPRRDYEQPQHF
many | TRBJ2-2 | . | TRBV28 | TGTGCCAGCATCGGACTGTACACCGGGGAGCTGTTTTTT | CASIGLYTGELFF
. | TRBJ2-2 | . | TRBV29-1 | TGCAGCGTCCGTGACACGAGGGGGGACACCGGGGAGCTGTTTTTT | CSVRDTRGDTGELFF
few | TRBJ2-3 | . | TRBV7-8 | TGTGCCAGCAGCCCGGACTCTTCAGATACGCAGTATTTT | CASSPDSSDTQYF
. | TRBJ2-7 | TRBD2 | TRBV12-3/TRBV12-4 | TGTGCCAGCAGTTTTGGAAGCGGGAATTACGAGCAGTACTTC | CASSFGSGNYEQYF